Below, 15 T cell receptor beta chains from the same sample are listed, as sequenced in a study of blood T cell repertoires in COVID-19. Measured with immunoSEQ multiplex PCR; TCRdb has only the in-frame clones, and not every one. Of about 160,000 clones in the sample, around 85% are singletons; the top ten hold about 11%. Sequencing was performed on peripheral blood. These receptors all come from a man aged 60-69 years with active or convalescent COVID-19.

The CDR3 is CASSYTLGLAGSLETQYF. The CDR3, as DNA: TGTGCCAGCAGTTACACCCTTGGACTAGCGGGGAGTTTGGAGACCCAGTACTTC. The chain has TRBV6-2 or TRBV6-3 and TRBJ2-5, with 12 bases identical to TRBD2. CDR1 and CDR2 from the germline V gene are MNHEY and SVGEGT. The CDR3 runs to 18 residues. The J segment lost 5 bases and the V segment lost 2 bases, leaving 12 bases of the junction unmatched.

This sequence joins TRBV18 and TRBJ2-7; 9 positions match TRBD2. The CDR3 runs 14 residues. V lost 1 base, J lost 6 bases, and 4 bases stayed unmatched. Germline CDR1 is KGHSH and CDR2 is LQKENI. The CDR3 reads CASSPLAGAGEQYF. In DNA form, the CDR3 reads TGTGCCAGCTCACCACTAGCGGGAGCTGGCGAGCAGTACTTC.

This clone was seen just once. V usage is TRBV7-2 and J usage is TRBJ1-1; TRBD1 aligns across 7 bases. V lost 0 bases to trimming and J lost 0 bases; unmatched junction nucleotides: 10. Looked up from germline, CDR1 is SGHTA and CDR2 is FQGNSA. The CDR3 is made up of 18 amino acids. CDR3 region: CASSLAGTDYPMNTEAFF. DNA of the CDR3: TGTGCCAGCAGCTTAGCGGGGACAGACTACCCCATGAACACTGAAGCTTTCTTT.

This CDR3 reads CASSTSSGTNYGYTF. CDR3 nucleotides: TGTGCCAGTAGTACTTCCTCGGGGACTAACTATGGCTACACCTTC. This chain links TRBV19 with TRBJ1-2, with unresolved D. The germline V gene encodes CDR1 LNHDA and CDR2 SQIVND (reference sequence). The CDR3 length is 15 residues. V was pared by 4 bases and J by 0 bases, with 12 bases between.

This sequence joins TRBV5-6 and TRBJ2-7; D possibly corresponds to TRBD1 (6 bases). Germline lookup yields CDR1 SGHDT and CDR2 YYEEEE. V dropped 2 bases and J dropped 8 bases, with 8 bases sitting between them. The CDR3 consists of 11 residues. The CDR3 bases are TGTGCCAGCAGCTTCCGGGACAAGCAGTACTTC. This codes for CASSFRDKQYF.

The table lists this clone with a few counts. This chain joins TRBV28 and TRBJ2-4; TRBD2 agrees at 7 bases. The length of the CDR3 is 14 residues. The V segment lost 5 bases and the J segment 5 bases; nucleotides outside the gene matches: 6. Per the germline V gene, CDR1 is MDHEN and CDR2 is SYDVKM. CDR3: CASSLRGGENIQYF. The CDR3 DNA reads TGTGCCAGCAGTCTTCGTGGGGGGGAAAACATTCAGTACTTC. The full variable domain, its missing parts supplied by reference TRBV28 and TRBJ2-4, is DVKVTQSSRYLVKRTGEKVFLECVQDMDHENMFWYRQDPGLGLRLIYFSYDVKMKEKGDIPEGYSVSREKKERFSLILESASTNQTSMYLCASSLRGGENIQYFGAGTRLSVL.

The chain carries TRBV5-1 and TRBJ1-1, with D possibly matching TRBD1 (5 bases). The CDR3 runs to 13 residues. Germline V lookup: CDR1 SGHRS, CDR2 YFSETQ. With 4 bases removed from V and 13 bases from J, the gap between germline ends came to 20 bases. CDR3 residues: CASSAYPGEKDFF. CDR3 coding DNA: TGCGCCAGCAGCGCCTACCCGGGGGAGAAGGATTTCTTT.

This clone was observed at least ten times. The V call is TRBV2, the J call TRBJ2-1; D may be TRBD2 (6 bases). Per the germline V gene, CDR1 is SNHLY and CDR2 is FYNNEI. This CDR3 has 15 residues. The V end was cut by 6 bases, the J end by 1 base, with 13 bases between. The DNA of the CDR3 is TGTGCCAGCAGGGGAGGACTGGAATCCTACAATGAGCAGTTCTTC. Translated, it gives CASRGGLESYNEQFF.

This sequence joins TRBV20-1 and TRBJ1-5; no clear D. Germline CDR1 is DFQATT and CDR2 is SNEGSKA (reference sequence). The CDR3 contains 12 residues. The V gene lost 3 bases and the J gene lost 6 bases, with 9 bases spanning the gap. CDR3 sequence: CSASTPSQPQHF. In nucleotides, the CDR3 is TGCAGTGCTAGTACCCCCAGTCAGCCCCAGCATTTT.

This chain links TRBV19 with TRBJ1-2; 8 positions agree with TRBD1. Trimming at V came to 3 bases and at J to 0 bases, leaving 6 bases not matched to a gene. This CDR3 contains 16 residues. CDR1 LNHDA and CDR2 SQIVND come from the germline V gene (reference sequence). CDR3 sequence: CASSIWGQDSNYGYTF. CDR3 nucleotides: TGTGCCAGTAGTATCTGGGGACAGGACTCTAACTATGGCTACACCTTC.

The rearrangement joins TRBV10-1 to TRBJ2-1; TRBD2 agrees at 12 bases. The CDR3 spans 16 residues. Trimming took 0 bases from V and 10 from J; bases not matched to a gene: 7. Germline CDR1 and CDR2: WNHNN and SYGVQD (reference sequence). CDR3: CASSESASGRAGEQFF. The CDR3, as DNA: TGCGCCAGCAGTGAGTCTGCTAGCGGGAGGGCCGGGGAGCAGTTCTTC.

The chain couples TRBV11-2 to TRBJ1-4; no firm D call. Germline CDR1 SGHAT, CDR2 FQNNGV. V lost 3 bases, J lost 3 bases, and 11 bases lay in between. The CDR3 extends over 15 amino acids. CDR3 residues: CASSFAESANEKLFF. Here the CDR3 DNA reads TGTGCCAGCAGCTTCGCGGAATCGGCTAATGAAAAACTGTTTTTT. Full variable domain (outside the CDR3, taken from reference TRBV11-2 and TRBJ1-4): EAGVAQSPRYKIIEKRQSVAFWCNPISGHATLYWYQQILGQGPKLLIQFQNNGVVDDSQLPKDRFSAERLKGVDSTLKIQPAKLEDSAVYLCASSFAESANEKLFFGSGTQLSVL.

The V gene is TRBV2, the J gene TRBJ1-1; D not resolved. This CDR3 contains 15 residues. V lost 6 bases and J lost 0, with 14 bases in between. Germline V CDR1 and CDR2: SNHLY, FYNNEI. DNA for the CDR3: TGTGCCAGCAGCTCCGGGATCCTCATGAACACTGAAGCTTTCTTT. Protein product: CASSSGILMNTEAFF.

This clone was seen ten or more times. This chain joins TRBV7-2 and TRBJ2-5; 7 bases line up with TRBD2. With 10 bases clipped from V and 9 bases from J, the junction kept 17 bases outside the gene matches. This CDR3 region has 14 residues. The germline V gene encodes CDR1 SGHTA and CDR2 FQGNSA. The CDR3 nucleotides read TGTGCCACCCTTAGGGCGGGGGTTACCGGGGCCCAGTACTTC. This codes for CATLRAGVTGAQYF.

The rearrangement joins TRBV29-1 to TRBJ2-7, with 7 positions matching TRBD1. This CDR3 has 13 amino acids. From germline, CDR1 is SQVTM and CDR2 ANQGSEA. V was pared by 4 bases and J by 2 bases, with 5 bases of the junction left unmatched. CDR3 protein: CSVVRTGTYEQYF. In DNA, the CDR3 is TGCAGCGTTGTGCGGACAGGCACCTACGAGCAGTACTTC.